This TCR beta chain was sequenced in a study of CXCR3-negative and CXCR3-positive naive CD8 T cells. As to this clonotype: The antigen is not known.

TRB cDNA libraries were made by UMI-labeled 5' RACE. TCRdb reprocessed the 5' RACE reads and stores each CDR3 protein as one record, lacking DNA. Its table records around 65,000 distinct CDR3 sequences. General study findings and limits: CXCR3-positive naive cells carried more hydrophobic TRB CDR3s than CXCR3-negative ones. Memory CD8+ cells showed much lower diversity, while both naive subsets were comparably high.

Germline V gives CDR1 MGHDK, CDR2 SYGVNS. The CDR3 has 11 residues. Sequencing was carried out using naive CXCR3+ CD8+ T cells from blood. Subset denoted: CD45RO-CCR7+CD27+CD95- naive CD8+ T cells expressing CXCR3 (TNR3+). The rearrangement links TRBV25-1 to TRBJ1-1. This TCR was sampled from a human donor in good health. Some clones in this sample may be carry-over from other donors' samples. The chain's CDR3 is CASSEYTEAFF.